A single sample is the source of the 27 T cell receptor beta chains below, sequenced in a study of cytomegalovirus exposure and HLA in healthy donors. PCR primers comprised 60 Vbeta and 13 Jbeta primers. Some clones are missing from TCRdb's copy, which holds only in-frame ones; the method was immunoSEQ multiplex PCR. The data contain around 100,000 clones, approximately 70% of them singletons. The sample comprised PBMCs. The receptors shown here come from a woman younger than 45 in good health and CMV-seronegative.

V is TRBV7-6 and J is TRBJ1-1, with TRBD1 as a possible D gene (5 bases). Germline CDR1 reads SGHVS; CDR2 reads FNYEAQ. Trimming left V 0 bases short and J 1 base short, with 6 bases between. CDR3 length equals 14 residues. The CDR3 is CASSLATGNTEAFF. CDR3 DNA: TGTGCCAGCAGCTTAGCAACAGGGAACACTGAAGCTTTCTTT.

The J gene is TRBJ2-1, the V gene TRBV9, with 9 positions matching TRBD2. With 0 bases clipped from V and 7 bases from J, the junction kept 8 bases outside the gene matches. The CDR3 is made up of 16 amino acids. From germline, CDR1 is SGDLS and CDR2 YYNGEE. The CDR3: CASSVGVLAGQNEQFF. The CDR3, as DNA: TGTGCCAGCAGCGTAGGGGTGCTAGCGGGGCAGAATGAGCAGTTCTTC.

This chain joins TRBV7-9 and TRBJ2-1; 8 nucleotides align to TRBD1. Germline V gene sequence: CDR1 SEHNR, CDR2 FQNEAQ (reference sequence). This CDR3 is built from 17 residues. The ends lost 5 bases at V and 0 bases at J; junction bases unmatched: 9. The CDR3 coding sequence is TGTGCCAGCAGCAAACCCAGACAGGGGCGCTCCTACAATGAGCAGTTCTTC. Protein product: CASSKPRQGRSYNEQFF.

V is TRBV2 and J is TRBJ2-5, with 9 bases matching TRBD1. The DNA end is more similar to TRBJ2-7, so the J call may be wrong. This CDR3 is 14 amino acids long. The germline gives CDR1 SNHLY, CDR2 FYNNEI. CDR3 nucleotide sequence: TGTGCCAGCTTAGACAGGGGGGGGACCTACGAGCAGTACTTC. Its translation: CASLDRGGTYEQYF.

This clone was observed a handful of times. The chain links TRBV5-1 to TRBJ2-1; 7 bases align to TRBD2. The germline V gene has CDR1 SGHRS and CDR2 YFSETQ. J was trimmed by 3 bases and V by 5 bases; bases with no gene match: 8. The CDR3 extends over 15 amino acids. This CDR3 reads CASRTSPVGYNEQFF. CDR3 in DNA: TGCGCCAGCAGGACTAGCCCCGTTGGCTACAATGAGCAGTTCTTC.

V is TRBV4-3 and J is TRBJ1-1, with D maybe TRBD1 (5 bases). This CDR3 has 16 residues. The ends were cut back, 0 bases at V and 0 bases at J, with 11 bases in the middle. Germline CDR1 reads LGHNA; CDR2 reads YSLEER. CDR3 sequence: CASSQDGTGVNTEAFF. The CDR3 DNA follows: TGCGCCAGCAGCCAAGATGGTACAGGAGTGAACACTGAAGCTTTCTTT.

This CDR3 reads CASGFVLREHYGYTF. For the CDR3, the DNA is TGTGCTAGTGGTTTTGTATTGAGGGAACACTATGGCTACACCTTC. The chain joins TRBV12-5 to TRBJ1-2; D call uncertain. The CDR3 is 15 amino acids. Trimming pared 3 bases from V and 3 bases from J, leaving 14 bases between. Germline V gene lookup returns CDR1 LGHNT and CDR2 FRNRAP.

The chain couples TRBV5-1 to TRBJ1-2; D is undetermined. The CDR3 loop spans 13 amino acids. CDR1 and CDR2 from the germline V gene are SGHRS and YFSETQ. Trimming took 0 bases from V and 6 from J, leaving 9 bases between them. The CDR3 loop is CASSLGSGNGYTF. The DNA of the CDR3 is TGCGCCAGCAGCTTGGGGTCCGGGAATGGCTACACCTTC.

The genes are TRBV9 and TRBJ2-3; TRBD2 agrees at 10 bases. CDR3 length: 16 residues. The ends lost 3 bases at V and 2 bases at J; junction bases unmatched: 6. The germline CDR1 and CDR2 sequences are SGDLS and YYNGEE. This CDR3 reads CASSAGTSDLTDTQYF. CDR3 DNA: TGTGCCAGCAGCGCCGGGACTAGCGACCTCACAGATACGCAGTATTTT. The variable domain in full, with the rest retrieved from reference TRBV9 and TRBJ2-3, is DSGVTQTPKHLITATGQRVTLRCSPRSGDLSVYWYQQSLDQGLQFLIQYYNGEERAKGNILERFSAQQFPDLHSELNLSSLELGDSALYFCASSAGTSDLTDTQYFGPGTRLTVL.

This clone was seen only a few times. The chain employs TRBV14 and TRBJ1-2, with D perhaps matching TRBD1 (5 bases). Germline CDR1 and CDR2: SGHDN and FVKESK. This CDR3 contains 13 residues. The V gene lost 4 bases and the J gene lost 3 bases, with 9 bases spanning the gap. CDR3 in DNA: TGTGCCAGCAGCCTGGGAGGGGACTATGGCTACACCTTC. Translated: CASSLGGDYGYTF.

This chain uses TRBV7-9 with TRBJ1-5, with a tentative D call TRBD1 (5 bases). The CDR3 extends over 16 amino acids. V lost 1 base and J 5 bases, leaving 15 bases between the germline ends. Looked up from germline, CDR1 is SEHNR and CDR2 is FQNEAQ (reference sequence). The CDR3 region has the DNA TGTGCCAGCAGCTTAGTGGCAGGGATTGGTGATCAGCCCCAGCATTTT. This encodes CASSLVAGIGDQPQHF.

This clone turned up a few times. The J gene is TRBJ1-5, the V gene TRBV6-1, with 7 bases matching TRBD1. The ends lost 3 bases at V and 6 bases at J; junction bases unmatched: 8. Germline lookup yields CDR1 MNHNS and CDR2 SASEGT. The CDR3 length is 15 residues. CDR3 nucleotide sequence: TGTGCCAGCAGTGAGTTGGAGGGGGCGGGTCAGCCCCAGCATTTT. Encoded protein: CASSELEGAGQPQHF.

This chain links TRBV5-1 with TRBJ2-7; no clear D gene. Germline V CDR1 and CDR2: SGHRS, YFSETQ. V lost 0 bases and J 5 bases, leaving 9 bases between the germline ends. The CDR3 length is 13 residues. The CDR3 is CASSLGQVNEQYF. The CDR3 nucleotides read TGCGCCAGCAGCTTGGGTCAGGTAAACGAGCAGTACTTC.

This rearrangement joins TRBV6-1 to TRBJ2-5; TRBD1 aligns across 9 bases. This CDR3 is built from 14 residues. Germline CDR1 and CDR2: MNHNS and SASEGT. J gave up 5 bases and V 6 bases, and 7 bases lay outside the gene matches. CDR3 protein: CASRDRGQGETQYF. The CDR3 DNA reads TGTGCCAGCAGGGACAGGGGCCAGGGCGAGACCCAGTACTTC.

This clone was seen more than once but under ten times. This chain links TRBV18 with TRBJ1-5; D not resolved. The CDR3 contains 15 residues. The V and J ends lost 4 bases and 4 bases respectively, with 14 bases between them. Germline CDR1 reads KGHSH; CDR2 reads LQKENI. The CDR3 nucleotides read TGTGCCAGCTCACGTAGCGGTCAGCCTAATCAGCCCCAGCATTTT. Its protein product is CASSRSGQPNQPQHF.

This chain joins TRBV14 and TRBJ1-3, with no clear D. This CDR3 region has 14 residues. The V and J ends lost 3 bases and 4 bases respectively, with 10 bases between them. Germline V gene lookup returns CDR1 SGHDN and CDR2 FVKESK. CDR3 sequence (DNA): TGTGCCAGCAGCCACTGGGCGGGAGGAAACACCATATATTTT. It specifies CASSHWAGGNTIYF.

The rearrangement links TRBV4-2 to TRBJ1-2; tentatively, D is TRBD1 (6 bases). This CDR3 has 13 residues. V shed 4 bases and J shed 6 bases, with 12 bases lying between them. Germline values: CDR1 LGHNA, CDR2 YNFKEQ. DNA for the CDR3: TGTGCCAGCAGCCCAGGGACAAGAAATGGCTACACCTTC. Amino acid sequence: CASSPGTRNGYTF.

The chain links TRBV18 to TRBJ2-1, with TRBD1 as a possible D gene (6 bases). CDR3 length equals 14 residues. Germline V gene data show CDR1 as KGHSH and CDR2 as LQKENI. V was pared by 3 bases and J by 10 bases, with 16 bases between. CDR3 residues: CASSPSLSDSEQFF. The DNA of the CDR3 is TGTGCCAGCTCACCCTCTTTATCGGACAGCGAGCAGTTCTTC.

CDR3 region: CASSYEGIGQPQHF. DNA of the CDR3: TGTGCCAGCAGTTACGAGGGTATAGGGCAGCCCCAGCATTTT. The genes are TRBV6-6 and TRBJ1-5; no reliable D call. V was shortened by 2 bases and J by 7 bases, with 12 bases between the two germline ends. The V gene's germline CDR1 is MNHNY and CDR2 SVGAGI (reference sequence). The CDR3 sequence is 14 residues long.

The chain carries TRBV4-3 and TRBJ2-1; tentatively, D is TRBD1 (5 bases). The CDR3 has 13 residues. From germline, CDR1 is LGHNA and CDR2 YSLEER. Trimming pared 2 bases from V and 4 bases from J, leaving 6 bases between. CDR3 loop: CASSQRQYNEQFF. Written as DNA, the CDR3 is TGCGCCAGCAGCCAAAGACAGTACAATGAGCAGTTCTTC.

The chain uses TRBV27 and TRBJ1-1; D is perhaps TRBD1 (5 bases). This CDR3 is 15 amino acids long. Between the trimmed V and J ends, which lost 6 bases and 4 bases, there was a span of 18 bases. Germline CDR1 and CDR2: MNHEY and SMNVEV (reference sequence). The CDR3, as DNA: TGTGCCAGCAGCCCCGTCGGACGGGGGAGCACTGAAGCTTTCTTT. This gives the protein CASSPVGRGSTEAFF.

The chain recombines TRBV7-8 with TRBJ1-2; D is unresolved. The V gene lost 1 base and the J gene lost 7 bases, with 4 bases spanning the gap. This CDR3 is built from 11 residues. Germline V gives CDR1 SGHVS, CDR2 FQNEAQ. CDR3 protein: CASSLDSGYTF. Here the CDR3 DNA reads TGTGCCAGCAGCTTAGACTCTGGCTACACCTTC.

The CDR3 loop is CASSSLVERLHEQFF. The CDR3 nucleotides read TGTGCCAGCAGCTCACTCGTGGAGAGACTTCATGAGCAGTTCTTC. This rearrangement joins TRBV11-3 to TRBJ2-1; no clear D. Germline lookup yields CDR1 SGHNT and CDR2 YENEEA. V dropped 4 bases and J dropped 8 bases, with 18 bases sitting between them. The CDR3 loop spans 15 amino acids.

This rearrangement joins TRBV2 to TRBJ2-2; perhaps TRBD2 as D (7 bases). The germline CDR1 and CDR2 sequences are SNHLY and FYNNEI. V was trimmed by 7 bases and J by 5 bases, leaving 11 bases between them. This CDR3 has 13 residues. CDR3 protein: CASIGGRTGELFF. CDR3 nucleotide sequence: TGTGCCAGCATCGGGGGGCGTACCGGGGAGCTGTTTTTT.

The chain uses TRBV25-1 and TRBJ2-7; a possible D gene is TRBD1 (6 bases). V was shortened by 2 bases and J by 2 bases, with 10 bases between the two germline ends. Germline lookup yields CDR1 MGHDK and CDR2 SYGVNS. CDR3 length: 14 residues. The CDR3 protein is CASSEQGPTYEQYF. CDR3 DNA: TGTGCCAGCAGTGAACAGGGGCCGACCTACGAGCAGTACTTC.

The V and J genes are TRBV2 and TRBJ2-5, with 13 bases lining up with TRBD2. Germline-derived CDR1 and CDR2 are SNHLY and FYNNEI. V lost 5 bases to trimming and J lost 1 base; unmatched junction nucleotides: 4. This CDR3 region has 16 residues. The CDR3: CASSRLAGGPQETQYF. The CDR3 DNA reads TGTGCCAGCAGTCGACTAGCGGGAGGTCCCCAAGAGACCCAGTACTTC.

This clone occurred a few times. This sequence joins TRBV4-3 and TRBJ2-7; maybe TRBD2 (5 bases). The CDR3 is 18 residues long. Between the trimmed V and J ends, which lost 2 bases and 6 bases, there was a span of 26 bases. The germline V gene has CDR1 LGHNA and CDR2 YSLEER. This CDR3 is CASSQNTPRSGLSPEQYF. CDR3 coding DNA: TGCGCCAGCAGCCAAAACACCCCCCGTTCGGGGTTATCTCCCGAGCAGTACTTC.